This T cell receptor (beta chain) was profiled in a study of blood T cell repertoires in COVID-19. Study-wide background: The origin of the acute and convalescent COVID-19 samples was the United States, Italy and Spain. The cDNA or gDNA used as material had been derived from T cells, B-cell-depleted T cells, or PBMCs.

This CDR3 has 14 amino acids. The V end was cut by 0 bases, the J end by 2 bases, with 7 bases between. The germline gives CDR1 MNHEY, CDR2 SVGAGI. Original processing methods: Counts of nucleated cells, estimated from reference gene primer amplification, were obtained. The assay was immunoSEQ multiplex PCR, and TCRdb's table has in-frame clones only and misses some. The D gene and trimming were derived from the DNA, and the V and J assignments and clone size from that table. This sample has about 170,000 clones; 85% to 95% occur once, and the top ten carry nearly 0.55%. In the case of this clone: This specimen includes other DNA sequences encoding the same CDR3.

The rearrangement uses TRBV6-5 and TRBJ2-5; D remains unclear. The sequenced material came from peripheral blood. This sequence originates from a man aged 50 to 59 with acute or convalescent COVID-19. The CDR3 loop reads CASSYSFRQETQYF. CDR3 sequence (DNA): TGTGCCAGCAGTTACTCGTTCAGGCAAGAGACCCAGTACTTC.